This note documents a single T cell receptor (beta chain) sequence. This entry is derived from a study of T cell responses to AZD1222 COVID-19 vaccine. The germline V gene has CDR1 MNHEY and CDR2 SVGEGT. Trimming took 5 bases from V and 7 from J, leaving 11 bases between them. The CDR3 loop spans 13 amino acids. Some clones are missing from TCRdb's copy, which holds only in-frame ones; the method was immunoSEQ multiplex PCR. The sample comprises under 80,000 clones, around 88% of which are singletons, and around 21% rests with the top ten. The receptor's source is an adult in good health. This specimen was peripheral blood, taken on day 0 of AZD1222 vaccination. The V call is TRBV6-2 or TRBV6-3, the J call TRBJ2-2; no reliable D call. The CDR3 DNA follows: TGTGCCAGCAGTCCGGACCGGCTCGGGGAGCTGTTTTTT. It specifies CASSPDRLGELFF.